The present entry profiles one T cell receptor (beta chain) with its context. Its antigen is undetermined. The junction had 4 bases not matched to a gene; V was cut back by 7 bases and J by 5 bases. In germline, CDR1 is SNHLY, CDR2 FYNNEI. The CDR3 consists of 14 residues. This sample stems from a study of cytomegalovirus exposure and HLA in healthy donors. Study findings and constraints: TCR beta chains associated with HLA were, in a later analysis, more clonally expanded than equally common others. Specific recognition of CMV antigens was confirmed in vitro for a few chains (all CMV-associated).

The PCR had 60 Vbeta and 13 Jbeta primers. Profiling relied on immunoSEQ multiplex PCR, and the TCRdb table lists in-frame clones only, not all of them. The sample holds about 150,000 clones, 60% to 85% seen once. The receptor's source is a woman aged 40 to 55 in good health and CMV-seropositive. The V and J genes are TRBV2 and TRBJ2-1; the match to TRBD1 covers 11 bases. Sequenced: PBMCs. The CDR3 bases are TGTGCCAGCATCCGGGACAGGGGGGACAATGAGCAGTTCTTC. It is translated as CASIRDRGDNEQFF.